These T cell receptor beta chains were read from a single sample in a study of T cell repertoires in cytomegalovirus infection. TCRdb re-analysed the reads in MiXCR, keeping a single row per CDR3 protein. The sample lists 150,000 to 200,000 distinct CDR3 sequences, approximately 28% occurring once. Sequencing was performed on PBMCs. Receptor source: a human donor in good health (CMV status not recorded). Some clones in this sample may be carry-over from other donors' samples. The CDR3 runs from the conserved cysteine through the conserved F or W. D genes are given only for firm matches. Rows may omit the clone size; those that give it use once, few, many or a size class.

v_call	clone_size	j_call	d_call	cdr3_nt	cdr3_aa
TRBV11-2	many	TRBJ1-1	NA	TGTGCCAGCAGCTTAACGGGCAGGGGTACGGCTGAAGCTTTCTTT	CASSLTGRGTAEAFF
TRBV18	NA	TRBJ2-3	TRBD2	TGTGCCAGCTCGCAAGAGGCTAGCGGGGCCACAGATACGCAGTATTTT	CASSQEASGATDTQYF
TRBV20-1	NA	TRBJ2-1	TRBD1	TGCAGTCATATATCGGGACAGAGTTTCTACAATGAGCAGTTCTTC	CSHISGQSFYNEQFF
TRBV10-3	NA	TRBJ1-1	NA	TGTGCCATCAGTGAGCCCTCGCGGACAGAAGAAGCTTTCTTT	CAISEPSRTEEAFF
TRBV20-1	NA	TRBJ1-5	TRBD1	TGCAGTGCTAAACTGGGGACAGGGGCTTATCAGCCCCAGCATTTT	CSAKLGTGAYQPQHF
TRBV6-1	NA	TRBJ1-2	NA	TGTGCCAGCAGTGTGGAACCAGGATACTATGGCTACACCTTC	CASSVEPGYYGYTF
TRBV3-1	few	TRBJ2-1	TRBD1	TGTGCCAGCAGTCGACAGGGTGACGAGGAGCAGTTCTTC	CASSRQGDEEQFF
TRBV2	NA	TRBJ2-3	NA	TGTGCCAGCAGTGAACTAGAATCGGAAGATACGCAGTATTTT	CASSELESEDTQYF
TRBV7-2	NA	TRBJ1-4	NA	TGTGCCAGCAGCTTGACATCAACTAATGAAAAACTGTTTTTT	CASSLTSTNEKLFF
TRBV5-1	many	TRBJ2-7	NA	TGCGCCAGCAGCTTGGGGGTCTCCTACGAGCAGTACTTC	CASSLGVSYEQYF
TRBV7-2	many	TRBJ1-4	NA	TGTGCCAGCAGCTTAGTGGCAGACGCAACTAATGAAAAACTGTTTTTT	CASSLVADATNEKLFF
TRBV12-3/TRBV12-4	few	TRBJ2-3	TRBD2	TGTGCCAGCACTCTACTCCCGCTAGCGGGGGGTTATACGCAGTATTTT	CASTLLPLAGGYTQYF
TRBV7-4	NA	TRBJ1-1	NA	TGTGCCAGCCGGAAGGCGGGCACTGAAGCTTTCTTT	CASRKAGTEAFF
TRBV2	few	TRBJ1-2	NA	TGTGCCAGCAGCAGGACGGACAACTATGGCTACACCTTC	CASSRTDNYGYTF
TRBV14	NA	TRBJ2-5	NA	TGTGCCAGCAGCCACGAAATCCCGGGAGCCTTGGGCGAGACCCAGTACTTC	CASSHEIPGALGETQYF
TRBV20-1	NA	TRBJ1-1	NA	TGCAGTGCTAGAGATCAAGGCCCCACTGAAGCTTTCTTT	CSARDQGPTEAFF
TRBV7-2	NA	TRBJ2-1	TRBD1	TGTGCCAGCAGCTCATTTCCTCCGGGACAGAGCTCCTACAATGAGCAGTTCTTC	CASSSFPPGQSSYNEQFF
TRBV5-4	few	TRBJ2-5	TRBD2	TGTGCCAGCAGCTTGGACCTAGCGGGTGAAGAGACCCAGTACTTC	CASSLDLAGEETQYF
TRBV5-1	few	TRBJ1-2	NA	TGCGCCAGCAGCTTGGGACAATCTGGCTACACCTTC	CASSLGQSGYTF
TRBV2	NA	TRBJ1-3	TRBD1	TGTGCCAGCAGTTCGACAGGGGGAGAAGCTGGAAACACCATATATTTT	CASSSTGGEAGNTIYF
TRBV19	NA	TRBJ2-2	NA	TGTGCCAGTCATCGTGAAGGGTTAGACGGGGAGCTGTTTTTT	CASHREGLDGELFF
TRBV9	NA	TRBJ2-1	TRBD1	TGTGCCAGCAGCGGGGGACAGGTCATAAATGAGCAGTTCTTC	CASSGGQVINEQFF
TRBV5-4	NA	TRBJ2-3	NA	TGTGCCAGCAGCTTGAGGTTGGGGGACGCAGATACGCAGTATTTT	CASSLRLGDADTQYF
TRBV7-3	NA	TRBJ1-2	TRBD1	TGTGCCAGCAGCTTTACAGGGGGAAGTGGCTACACCTTC	CASSFTGGSGYTF
TRBV24-1	NA	TRBJ2-1	NA	TGTGCCACCAGTGATCCGCAGGGGCCAGGTGAGCAGTTCTTC	CATSDPQGPGEQFF
TRBV4-2	NA	TRBJ2-3	NA	TGTGCCAGCGGGGAGGGGGCAGATACGCAGTATTTT	CASGEGADTQYF
TRBV2	few	TRBJ2-1	TRBD2	TGTGCCAGCTCCGGAAGGACTAGCGGGGGGGCAGAGAATGAGCAGTTCTTC	CASSGRTSGGAENEQFF
TRBV9	NA	TRBJ2-3	NA	TGTGCCAGCAGCGTAGGCTCCATACTTAGCACAGATACGCAGTATTTT	CASSVGSILSTDTQYF
TRBV12-3/TRBV12-4	many	TRBJ1-4	NA	TGTGCCAGCCAGTTCGGTGCAACTAATGAAAAACTGTTTTTT	CASQFGATNEKLFF
TRBV7-8	NA	TRBJ1-6	NA	TGTGCCAGCAGCTTAGATCCGGATTCACCCCTCCACTTT	CASSLDPDSPLHF
TRBV5-6	NA	TRBJ2-5	NA	TGTGCCAGCAGCTTAGGGCCCCACCAAGAGACCCAGTACTTC	CASSLGPHQETQYF
TRBV4-3	NA	TRBJ1-2	NA	TGCGCCAGCAGCCGATCCGTGGGAGGGGCCTATGGCTACACCTTC	CASSRSVGGAYGYTF
TRBV11-2	NA	TRBJ1-6	NA	TGTGCCAGCAGCTTAGATCTGGCAGCGTATAATTCACCCCTCCACTTT	CASSLDLAAYNSPLHF
TRBV7-6	NA	TRBJ2-2	TRBD1	TGTGCCAGCAGCTCTGGACAGGGGGACACCGGGGAGCTGTTTTTT	CASSSGQGDTGELFF
TRBV7-9	many	TRBJ2-5	TRBD2	TGTGCCAGCAGCCTAGCGGGGGCCCAAGAGACCCAGTACTTC	CASSLAGAQETQYF
TRBV11-2	many	TRBJ2-3	TRBD1	TGTGCCAGCAGCTTAAGGGACAGGGCCCCAGATACGCAGTATTTT	CASSLRDRAPDTQYF
TRBV20-1	NA	TRBJ1-2	NA	TGCAGTGCTAGAGATGCCGGGACCGCGACCCTACTTTATGGCTACACCTTC	CSARDAGTATLLYGYTF
TRBV7-8	many	TRBJ1-1	TRBD1	TGTGCCAGCAGCTTCACTATTACCGGGACAGCTAACACTGAAGCTTTCTTT	CASSFTITGTANTEAFF
TRBV20-1	once	TRBJ2-1	NA	TGCAGTGCTCTCACCGGGGGAAATGAGCAGTTCTTC	CSALTGGNEQFF
TRBV5-1	NA	TRBJ1-3	NA	TGCGCCAGCAGCTTGGTCTTTGGCAGGGGAGATTCTGGAAACACCATATATTTT	CASSLVFGRGDSGNTIYF
TRBV7-2	many	TRBJ2-3	TRBD1	TGTGCCAGCAGCTCACAGGGGGCCACAGATACGCAGTATTTT	CASSSQGATDTQYF
TRBV4-1	NA	TRBJ1-5	NA	TGCGCCAGCAGCCAAGAACAGGCTTATAATCAGCCCCAGCATTTT	CASSQEQAYNQPQHF